This TCR beta chain was recovered during a study of T cells in Graves' hyperthyroidism and ophthalmopathy. Participants, patients aged 18 to 65, had newly diagnosed hyperthyroidism with a duration under 2 months. Germline lookup yields CDR1 LGHNA and CDR2 YSLEER. The germline V and J ends were trimmed by 6 bases and 4 bases, with 36 bases remaining between them. The CDR3 loop spans 22 amino acids. The investigators amplified TCR beta CDR3 regions from RNA transcripts. The primer set for the first-round RT-PCR of the TCR CDR3 was HTBI. TCRdb re-analysed the multiplex PCR reads in MiXCR, keeping a single row per CDR3 protein. This table has 380,000 or so distinct CDR3 sequences, 15% to 20% appearing once.

Sequencing was done on a sample of blood. This receptor was obtained from a woman between 18 and 30 years old with Graves' hyperthyroidism. The rearrangement joins TRBV4-3 to TRBJ2-2, with D tentatively TRBD2 (6 bases). The CDR3 here is CASRTLPPGCGGNVPRTGELFF. The CDR3, as DNA: TGCGCCAGCAGAACATTACCCCCCGGGTGTGGGGGGAACGTCCCTCGCACCGGGGAGCTGTTTTTT.